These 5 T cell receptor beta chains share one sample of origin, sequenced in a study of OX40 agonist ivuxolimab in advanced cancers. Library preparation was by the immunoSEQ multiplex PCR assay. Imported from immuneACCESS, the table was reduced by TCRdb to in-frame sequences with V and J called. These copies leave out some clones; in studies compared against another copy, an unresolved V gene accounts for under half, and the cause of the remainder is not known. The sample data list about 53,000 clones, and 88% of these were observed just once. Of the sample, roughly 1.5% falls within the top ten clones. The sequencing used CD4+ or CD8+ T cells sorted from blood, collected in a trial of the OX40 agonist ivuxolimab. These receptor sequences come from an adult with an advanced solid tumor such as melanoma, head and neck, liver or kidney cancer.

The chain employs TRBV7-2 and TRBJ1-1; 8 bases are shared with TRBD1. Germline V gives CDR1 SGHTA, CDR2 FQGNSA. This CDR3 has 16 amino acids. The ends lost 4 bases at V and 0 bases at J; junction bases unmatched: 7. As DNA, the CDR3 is TGTGCCAGCAGCTCCCGGACAGGGAGGTTGAACACTGAAGCTTTCTTT. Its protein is CASSSRTGRLNTEAFF.

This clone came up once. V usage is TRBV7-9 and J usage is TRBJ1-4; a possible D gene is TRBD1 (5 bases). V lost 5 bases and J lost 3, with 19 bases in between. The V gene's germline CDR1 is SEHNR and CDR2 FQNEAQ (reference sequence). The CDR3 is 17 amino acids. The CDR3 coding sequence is TGTGCCAGCAGCGCCTGGCTAGGCGGGGGTGCTAATGAAAAACTGTTTTTT. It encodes CASSAWLGGGANEKLFF.

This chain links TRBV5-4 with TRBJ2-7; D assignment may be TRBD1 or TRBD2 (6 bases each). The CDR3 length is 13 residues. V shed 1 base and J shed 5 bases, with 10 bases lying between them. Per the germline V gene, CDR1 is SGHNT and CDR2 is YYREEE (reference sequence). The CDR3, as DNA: TGTGCCAGCAGCTTGTCCGGGGGCCACGAGCAGTACTTC. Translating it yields CASSLSGGHEQYF.

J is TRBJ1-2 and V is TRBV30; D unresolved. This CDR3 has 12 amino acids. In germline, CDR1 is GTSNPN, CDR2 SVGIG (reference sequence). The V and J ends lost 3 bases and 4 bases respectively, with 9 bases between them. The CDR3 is CAWRENTYGYTF. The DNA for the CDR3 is TGTGCCTGGAGAGAAAACACCTATGGCTACACCTTC.

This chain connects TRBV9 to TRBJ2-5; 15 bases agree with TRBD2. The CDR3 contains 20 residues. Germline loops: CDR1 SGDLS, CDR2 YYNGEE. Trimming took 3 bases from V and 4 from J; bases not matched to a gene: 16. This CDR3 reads CASSARWGLAGGFERETQYF. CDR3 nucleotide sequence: TGTGCCAGCAGCGCCAGGTGGGGACTAGCGGGAGGATTTGAGCGAGAGACCCAGTACTTC.